This TCR beta chain was sequenced during a study of T cell responses to AZD1222 COVID-19 vaccine. CDR3 length equals 20 residues. Trimming removed 5 bases from V and 2 bases from J; junction bases left unmatched: 15. The germline V gene encodes CDR1 MNHNY and CDR2 SVGAGI (reference sequence). This clone was detected once. Its antigen is not identified. Profiling relied on immunoSEQ multiplex PCR, and the TCRdb table lists in-frame clones only, not all of them. The data contain around 130,000 clones, about 90% of them seen just once; the ten biggest clones take up roughly 4%. Study-wide findings and caveats: As reported, nearly half of all spike-specific TCRs target variant regions that are unmutated. Sampling that yielded the repertoires occurred only after the peak T cell response.

The origin of this receptor is an adult who received the AZD1222 COVID-19 vaccine. The material was peripheral blood, obtained 28 days after the second AZD1222 dose. The chain is built from TRBV6-6 and TRBJ2-3, with 14 nucleotides matching TRBD2. The CDR3 DNA follows: TGTGCCAGCAGTCCACGGGGGACTAGCGGGAGTAGGGCTTACACAGATACGCAGTATTTT. It translates to CASSPRGTSGSRAYTDTQYF.